The 6 T cell receptor beta chains listed next were all sequenced from one sample in a study of response to subunit inactivated influenza vaccine. TCRdb ran MiXCR on the RT-PCR reads and lists one entry per CDR3 protein. The table includes about half a million distinct CDR3 sequences, about 10% detected once. Sequenced here: PBMCs from blood, sampled around seven weeks after vaccination. These receptors were collected from a man aged 50 or older who received an inactivated influenza vaccine.

At least ten counts were recorded for this clonotype. The chain couples TRBV20-1 to TRBJ1-5, with D uncertain. Between the trimmed V and J ends, which lost 2 bases and 0 bases, there was a span of 8 bases. CDR3 length: 14 residues. Germline V gene lookup returns CDR1 DFQATT and CDR2 SNEGSKA (reference sequence). CDR3 region: CSARTRYSNQPQHF. For the CDR3, the DNA is TGCAGTGCTAGAACAAGGTATAGCAATCAGCCCCAGCATTTT.

This clonotype was seen a few times. The chain employs TRBV28 and TRBJ2-7; 7 nucleotides agree with TRBD1. This CDR3 contains 15 residues. Germline values: CDR1 MDHEN, CDR2 SYDVKM. V shed 6 bases, J shed 2 bases, and the junction held 10 bases outside the gene matches. In DNA, the CDR3 is TGTGCCAGCAGCCTAGTGGGGACAGAGACCTACGAGCAGTACTTC. Translated, it gives CASSLVGTETYEQYF.

This clonotype has a count of ten or more. The rearrangement links TRBV7-2 to TRBJ2-7; a weak D match, TRBD1 (5 bases). The CDR3 has 13 residues. Trimming stripped 4 bases from V and 3 bases from J, with 10 bases between. CDR1 is SGHTA, CDR2 FQGNSA, per germline. The CDR3 region is CASSSSGFYEQYF. The CDR3 region has the DNA TGTGCCAGCAGCTCCTCAGGGTTCTACGAGCAGTACTTC.

This clonotype was detected only a few times. The chain combines TRBV6-1 with TRBJ2-3, with TRBD1 identical over 7 bases. The germline V gene has CDR1 MNHNS and CDR2 SASEGT. This CDR3 has 15 residues. With 4 bases clipped from V and 4 bases from J, the junction kept 8 bases outside the gene matches. CDR3: CASSVMTGFSDTQYF. Written as DNA, the CDR3 is TGTGCCAGCAGTGTAATGACAGGGTTTTCAGATACGCAGTATTTT.

Many counts were recorded for this clonotype. The chain recombines TRBV12-3 or TRBV12-4 with TRBJ2-1; TRBD2 agrees at 8 bases. After removal of 5 bases from V and 7 bases from J, the junction contained 7 bases not matched to a gene. This CDR3 has 14 residues. The CDR3 nucleotides are TGTGCCAGCAGTCCGACCGGGACTAGTAATGAGCAGTTCTTC. Encoded protein: CASSPTGTSNEQFF.

The chain combines TRBV10-2 with TRBJ1-2; weak D call: TRBD1 (5 bases). CDR1 is WSHSY, CDR2 SAAADI, per germline. Trimming shortened V by 2 bases and J by 4 bases, and 8 bases separated the two germline ends. CDR3 length: 13 residues. The CDR3 loop reads CASSEEGRYGYTF. In nucleotides, the CDR3 is TGCGCCAGCAGTGAGGAGGGGCGCTATGGCTACACCTTC.